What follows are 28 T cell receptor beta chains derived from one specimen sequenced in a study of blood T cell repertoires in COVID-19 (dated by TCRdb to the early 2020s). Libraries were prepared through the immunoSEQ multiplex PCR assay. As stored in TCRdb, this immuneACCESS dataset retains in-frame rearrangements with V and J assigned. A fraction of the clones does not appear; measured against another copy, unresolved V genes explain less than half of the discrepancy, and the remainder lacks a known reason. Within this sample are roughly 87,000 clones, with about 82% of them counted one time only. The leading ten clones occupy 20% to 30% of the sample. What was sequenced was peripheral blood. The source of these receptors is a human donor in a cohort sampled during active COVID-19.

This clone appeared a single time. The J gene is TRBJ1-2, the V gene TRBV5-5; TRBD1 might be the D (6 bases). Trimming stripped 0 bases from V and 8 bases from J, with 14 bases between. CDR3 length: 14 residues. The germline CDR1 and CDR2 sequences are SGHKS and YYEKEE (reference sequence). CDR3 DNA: TGTGCCAGCAGCTTGGATTTGGGGGCACGGGGCTACACCTTC. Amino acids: CASSLDLGARGYTF.

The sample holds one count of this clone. CDR3 sequence: CSVEHGPREQYF. As DNA, the CDR3 is TGCAGCGTTGAACACGGCCCTAGGGAGCAGTACTTC. This chain uses TRBV29-1 with TRBJ2-7; D remains unclear. The CDR3 covers 12 residues. CDR1 and CDR2 (germline): SQVTM, ANQGSEA. Trimming left V 2 bases short and J 7 bases short, with 12 bases between.

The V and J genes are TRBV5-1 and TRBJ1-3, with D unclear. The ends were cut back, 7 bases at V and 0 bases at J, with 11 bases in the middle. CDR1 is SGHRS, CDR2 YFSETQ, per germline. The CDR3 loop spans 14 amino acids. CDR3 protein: CASALGASGNTIYF. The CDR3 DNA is TGCGCCAGCGCCTTAGGAGCCTCTGGAAACACCATATATTTT.

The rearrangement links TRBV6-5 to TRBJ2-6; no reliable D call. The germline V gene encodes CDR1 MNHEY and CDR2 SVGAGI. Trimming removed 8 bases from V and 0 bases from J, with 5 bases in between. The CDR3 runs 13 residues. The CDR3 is CASHNSGANVLTF. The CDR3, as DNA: TGTGCCAGCCACAACTCTGGGGCCAACGTCCTGACTTTC.

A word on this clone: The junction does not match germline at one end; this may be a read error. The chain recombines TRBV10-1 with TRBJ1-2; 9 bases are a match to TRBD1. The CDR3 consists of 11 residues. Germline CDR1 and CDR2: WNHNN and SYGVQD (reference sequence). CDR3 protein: CASIHGQGSFF. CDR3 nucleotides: TGCGCCAGCATTCATGGACAGGGGTCCTTCTTC.

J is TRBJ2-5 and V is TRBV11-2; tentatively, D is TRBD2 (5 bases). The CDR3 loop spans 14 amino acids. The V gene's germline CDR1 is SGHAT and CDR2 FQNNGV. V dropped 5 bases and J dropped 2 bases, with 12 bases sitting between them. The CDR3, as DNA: TGTGCCAGCAGCCACCACGGAGGACAAGAGACCCAGTACTTC. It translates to CASSHHGGQETQYF. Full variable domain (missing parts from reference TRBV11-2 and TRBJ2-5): EAGVAQSPRYKIIEKRQSVAFWCNPISGHATLYWYQQILGQGPKLLIQFQNNGVVDDSQLPKDRFSAERLKGVDSTLKIQPAKLEDSAVYLCASSHHGGQETQYFGPGTRLLVL.

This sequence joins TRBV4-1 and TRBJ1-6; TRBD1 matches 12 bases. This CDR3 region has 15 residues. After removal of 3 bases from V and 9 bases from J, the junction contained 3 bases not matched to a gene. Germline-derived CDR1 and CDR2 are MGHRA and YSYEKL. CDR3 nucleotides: TGCGCCAGCAGCCAGGGACAGGGGGCTGTTTCACCCCTCCACTTT. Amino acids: CASSQGQGAVSPLHF.

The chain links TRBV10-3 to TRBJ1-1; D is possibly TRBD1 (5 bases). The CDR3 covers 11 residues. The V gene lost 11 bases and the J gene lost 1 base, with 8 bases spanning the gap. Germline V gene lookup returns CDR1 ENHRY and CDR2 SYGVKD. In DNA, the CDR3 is TGTGCCGTAACAGGGAACACTGAAGCTTTCTTT. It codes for CAVTGNTEAFF.

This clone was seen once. CDR3 region: CASSLGLGGRGTSDRNTGELFF. The CDR3 DNA sequence: TGTGCCAGCAGCTTAGGGCTAGGGGGACGAGGGACTAGCGATCGGAACACCGGGGAGCTGTTTTTT. The V and J genes are TRBV7-3 and TRBJ2-2; 10 nucleotides align to TRBD2. V dropped 2 bases and J dropped 1; count of bases not matched to a gene: 19. CDR1 is SGHTA and CDR2 is FQGTGA in the germline V gene. CDR3 length: 22 amino acids. The full variable domain, in which reference TRBV7-3 and TRBJ2-2 provide the parts outside the CDR3, is GAGVSQTPSNKVTEKGKYVELRCDPISGHTALYWYRQSLGQGPEFLIYFQGTGAADDSGLPNDRFFAVRPEGSVSTLKIQRTERGDSAVYLCASSLGLGGRGTSDRNTGELFFGEGSRLTVL.

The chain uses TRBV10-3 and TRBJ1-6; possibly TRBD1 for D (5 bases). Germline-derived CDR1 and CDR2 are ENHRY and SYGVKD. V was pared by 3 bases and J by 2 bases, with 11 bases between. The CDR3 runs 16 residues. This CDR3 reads CAISDVTGAYNSPLHF. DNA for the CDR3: TGTGCCATCAGTGATGTTACAGGAGCCTATAATTCACCCCTCCACTTT.

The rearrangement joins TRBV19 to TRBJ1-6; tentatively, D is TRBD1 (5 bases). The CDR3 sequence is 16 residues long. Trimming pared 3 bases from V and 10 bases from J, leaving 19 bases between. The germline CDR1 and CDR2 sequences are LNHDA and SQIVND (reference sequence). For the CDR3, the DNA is TGTGCCAGTAGTATTCAATCTACAGGCCGAGACTCACCCCTCCACTTT. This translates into CASSIQSTGRDSPLHF. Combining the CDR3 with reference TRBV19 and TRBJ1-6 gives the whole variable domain DGGITQSPKYLFRKEGQNVTLSCEQNLNHDAMYWYRQDPGQGLRLIYYSQIVNDFQKGDIAEGYSVSREKKESFPLTVTSAQKNPTAFYLCASSIQSTGRDSPLHFGNGTRLTVT.

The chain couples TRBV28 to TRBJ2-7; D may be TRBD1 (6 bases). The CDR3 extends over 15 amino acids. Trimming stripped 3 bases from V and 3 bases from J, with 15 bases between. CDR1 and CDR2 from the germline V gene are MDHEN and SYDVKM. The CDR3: CASSLTGGLYYEQYF. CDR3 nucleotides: TGTGCCAGCAGTTTGACAGGTGGCCTTTACTACGAGCAGTACTTC.

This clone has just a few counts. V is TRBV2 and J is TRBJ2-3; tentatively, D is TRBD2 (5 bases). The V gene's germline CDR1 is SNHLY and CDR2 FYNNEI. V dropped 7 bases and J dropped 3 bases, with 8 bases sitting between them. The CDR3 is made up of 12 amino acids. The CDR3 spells CASNLATDTQYF. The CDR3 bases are TGTGCCAGCAACCTAGCAACAGATACGCAGTATTTT.

CDR3 protein: CAWSINEKLFF. The CDR3 DNA is TGTGCCTGGAGCATCAATGAAAAACTGTTTTTT. The V gene is TRBV30, the J gene TRBJ1-4; no clear D gene. CDR1 and CDR2 from the germline V gene are GTSNPN and SVGIG (reference sequence). This CDR3 has 11 residues. V lost 3 bases to trimming and J lost 5 bases, with 4 bases between them.

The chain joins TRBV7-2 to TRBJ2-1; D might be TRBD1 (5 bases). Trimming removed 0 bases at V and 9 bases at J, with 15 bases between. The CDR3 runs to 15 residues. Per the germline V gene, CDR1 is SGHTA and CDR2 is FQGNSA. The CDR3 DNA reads TGTGCCAGCAGCTTAGCGCTCTGGCAGGGCAGTGAGCAGTTCTTC. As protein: CASSLALWQGSEQFF.

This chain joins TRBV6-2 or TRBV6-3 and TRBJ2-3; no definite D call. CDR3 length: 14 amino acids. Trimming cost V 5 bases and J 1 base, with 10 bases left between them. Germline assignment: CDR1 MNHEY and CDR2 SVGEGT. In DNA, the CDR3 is TGTGCCAGCAGTCCCCGAAGCGGCACAGATACGCAGTATTTT. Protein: CASSPRSGTDTQYF.

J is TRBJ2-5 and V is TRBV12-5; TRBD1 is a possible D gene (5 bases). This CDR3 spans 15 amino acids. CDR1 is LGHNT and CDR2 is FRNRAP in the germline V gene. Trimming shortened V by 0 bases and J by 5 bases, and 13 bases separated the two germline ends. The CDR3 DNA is TGTGCTAGTGGTTTGGTAGTCCAGGGTGTGGAGACCCAGTACTTC. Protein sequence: CASGLVVQGVETQYF.

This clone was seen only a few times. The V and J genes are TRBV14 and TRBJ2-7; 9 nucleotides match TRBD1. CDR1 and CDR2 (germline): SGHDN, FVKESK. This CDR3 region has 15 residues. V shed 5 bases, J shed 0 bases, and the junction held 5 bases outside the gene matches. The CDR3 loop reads CASSYGTGFSYEQYF. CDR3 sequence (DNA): TGTGCCAGCAGCTACGGGACAGGGTTCTCCTACGAGCAGTACTTC.

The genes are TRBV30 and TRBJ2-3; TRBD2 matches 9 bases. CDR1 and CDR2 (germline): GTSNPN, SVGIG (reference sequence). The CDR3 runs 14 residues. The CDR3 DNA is TGTGCGCTGGGGGCGGGAGGGCAAACAGATACGCAGTATTTT. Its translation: CALGAGGQTDTQYF.

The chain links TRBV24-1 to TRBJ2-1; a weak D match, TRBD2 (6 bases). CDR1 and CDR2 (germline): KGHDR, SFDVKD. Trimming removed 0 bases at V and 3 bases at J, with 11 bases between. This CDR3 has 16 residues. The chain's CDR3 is CATSDLTGAGYNEQFF. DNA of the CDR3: TGTGCCACCAGTGATTTGACGGGAGCTGGCTACAATGAGCAGTTCTTC.

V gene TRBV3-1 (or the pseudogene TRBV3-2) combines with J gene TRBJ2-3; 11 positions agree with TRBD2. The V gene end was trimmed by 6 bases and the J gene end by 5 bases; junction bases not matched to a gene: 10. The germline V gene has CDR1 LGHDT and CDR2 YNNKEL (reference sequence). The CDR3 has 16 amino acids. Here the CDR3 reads CASSPLSGGAEDTQYF. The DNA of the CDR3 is TGTGCCAGCAGTCCTCTTAGCGGGGGGGCCGAAGATACGCAGTATTTT.

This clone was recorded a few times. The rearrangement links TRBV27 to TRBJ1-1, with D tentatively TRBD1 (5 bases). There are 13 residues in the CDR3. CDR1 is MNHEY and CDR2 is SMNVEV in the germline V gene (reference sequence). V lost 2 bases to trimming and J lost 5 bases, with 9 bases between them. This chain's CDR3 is CASSLQGTTEAFF. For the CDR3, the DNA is TGTGCCAGCAGTTTACAGGGTACGACTGAAGCTTTCTTT.

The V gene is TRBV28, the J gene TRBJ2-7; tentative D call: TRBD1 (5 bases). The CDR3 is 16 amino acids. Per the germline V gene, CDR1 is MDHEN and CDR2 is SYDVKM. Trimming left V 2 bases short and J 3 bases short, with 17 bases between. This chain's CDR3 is CASSLAQQEWIYEQYF. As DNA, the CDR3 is TGTGCCAGCAGTTTAGCTCAACAGGAGTGGATCTACGAGCAGTACTTC.

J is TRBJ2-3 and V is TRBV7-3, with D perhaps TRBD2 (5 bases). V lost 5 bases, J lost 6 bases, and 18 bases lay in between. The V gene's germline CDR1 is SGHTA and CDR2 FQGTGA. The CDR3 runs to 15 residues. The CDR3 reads CASSPQSGAPDTQYF. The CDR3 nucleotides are TGTGCCAGCAGCCCCCAGAGCGGAGCCCCGGATACGCAGTATTTT. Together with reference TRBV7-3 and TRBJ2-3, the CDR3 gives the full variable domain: GAGVSQTPSNKVTEKGKYVELRCDPISGHTALYWYRQSLGQGPEFLIYFQGTGAADDSGLPNDRFFAVRPEGSVSTLKIQRTERGDSAVYLCASSPQSGAPDTQYFGPGTRLTVL.

The CDR3: CASSPSGNSGNTIYF. In nucleotides, the CDR3 is TGTGCCAGCAGCCCATCGGGAAACTCTGGAAACACCATATATTTT. The chain combines TRBV7-9 with TRBJ1-3; D not certain. Germline CDR1 SEHNR, CDR2 FQNEAQ (reference sequence). The CDR3 extends over 15 amino acids. The V end lost 5 bases, the J end lost 0 bases, and 11 bases lay between the germline ends.

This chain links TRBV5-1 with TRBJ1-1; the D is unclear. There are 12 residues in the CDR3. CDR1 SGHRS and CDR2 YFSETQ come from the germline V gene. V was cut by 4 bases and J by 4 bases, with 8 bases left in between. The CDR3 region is CASSHTGTEAFF. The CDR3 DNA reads TGCGCCAGCAGCCACACGGGCACTGAAGCTTTCTTT. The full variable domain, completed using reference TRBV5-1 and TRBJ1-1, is KAGVTQTPRYLIKTRGQQVTLSCSPISGHRSVSWYQQTPGQGLQFLFEYFSETQRNKGNFPGRFSGRQFSNSRSEMNVSTLELGDSALYLCASSHTGTEAFFGQGTRLTVV.

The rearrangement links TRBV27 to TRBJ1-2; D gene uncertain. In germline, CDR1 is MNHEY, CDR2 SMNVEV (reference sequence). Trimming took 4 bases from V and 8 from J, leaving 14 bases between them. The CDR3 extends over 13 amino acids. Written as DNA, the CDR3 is TGTGCCAGCAGTTGGGAGGATTATGACGGCTACACCTTC. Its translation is CASSWEDYDGYTF.

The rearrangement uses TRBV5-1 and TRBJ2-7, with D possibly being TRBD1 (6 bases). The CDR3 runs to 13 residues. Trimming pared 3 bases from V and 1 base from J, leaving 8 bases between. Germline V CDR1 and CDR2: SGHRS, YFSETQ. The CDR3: CASSWDNSYEQYF. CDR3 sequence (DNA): TGCGCCAGCAGCTGGGACAATTCCTACGAGCAGTACTTC.